The rows below give T cell receptor beta chains drawn from one sample of a study of blood T cell repertoires in COVID-19. TCRdb keeps only in-frame clones here, not all; method: immunoSEQ multiplex PCR. Among around 130,000 clones, roughly 88% were seen once, and the ten largest hold roughly a tenth. Source material: peripheral blood. The origin of the receptors is a man aged 60 to 75 with active or convalescent COVID-19. Each CDR3 is given with its conserved first and last residue. Each record gives: clone size, J gene, V gene, D gene, CDR3 DNA, CDR3 protein. The D gene is left open where the match is weak. Part of the rows lack a size; the others show once, few, many or a class for expanded clones.

size: .
J: TRBJ2-1
V: TRBV18
D: .
DNA: TGTGCCAGCTCCCCAACTACCAGCTCCTACAATGAGCAGTTCTTC
CDR3: CASSPTTSSYNEQFF

size: .
J: TRBJ2-3
V: TRBV19
D: TRBD2
DNA: TGTGCCAGTAGTGGGAGAAGCGGGAGCATCGCAGATACGCAGTATTTT
CDR3: CASSGRSGSIADTQYF

size: .
J: TRBJ2-1
V: TRBV29-1
D: .
DNA: TGCAGCGTTGAAGACGTCTACCGGATCGGGGGTAACAATGAGCAGTTCTTC
CDR3: CSVEDVYRIGGNNEQFF

size: .
J: TRBJ1-2
V: TRBV2
D: .
DNA: TGTGCCAGCAGTGAAGGGCAGGGGTTGCGTGGCTACACCTTC
CDR3: CASSEGQGLRGYTF

size: .
J: TRBJ1-6
V: TRBV27
D: .
DNA: TGTGCCAGCAGTTTATCGACCGGGAACCATAATTCACCCCTCCACTTT
CDR3: CASSLSTGNHNSPLHF

size: .
J: TRBJ2-2
V: TRBV6-2/TRBV6-3
D: TRBD2
DNA: TGTGCCAGCAGTCGGGAGGGGCCCGAGTCGAACACCGGGGAGCTGTTTTTT
CDR3: CASSREGPESNTGELFF

size: once
J: TRBJ2-2
V: TRBV9
D: TRBD1
DNA: TGTGCCAGCAGCGTAGGGGGGCCAGGGGGCTTCGGATCCGGGGAGCTGTTTTTT
CDR3: CASSVGGPGGFGSGELFF

size: .
J: TRBJ2-3
V: TRBV5-4
D: .
DNA: TGTGCCAGCAGCTTATCAGCGGGTGCTTTGGCAGATACGCAGTATTTT
CDR3: CASSLSAGALADTQYF

size: once
J: TRBJ1-5
V: TRBV18
D: .
DNA: TGTGCCAGCTCCCTTGACGTAGCAAATCAGCCCCAGCATTTT
CDR3: CASSLDVANQPQHF

size: once
J: TRBJ2-2
V: TRBV19
D: .
DNA: TGTGCCAGTAGTATGGCGGGTCCCGGGGAGCTGTTTTTT
CDR3: CASSMAGPGELFF

size: once
J: TRBJ2-2
V: TRBV21-1
D: .
DNA: TGTGCCAGCAGCAAAGAGGGGACTAGCGGGAGGGCCGTCACCGGGGAGCTGTTTTTT
CDR3: CASSKEGTSGRAVTGELFF

size: .
J: TRBJ1-2
V: TRBV14
D: .
DNA: TGTGCCAGCAGCCGGCCTCAAAACTATGGCTACACCTTC
CDR3: CASSRPQNYGYTF

size: .
J: TRBJ2-7
V: TRBV3-1/TRBV3-2
D: TRBD2
DNA: TGTGCCAGCAGCCCCGATAGCGGGGGGTCCTACGAGCAGTACTTC
CDR3: CASSPDSGGSYEQYF

size: .
J: TRBJ1-6
V: TRBV9
D: .
DNA: TGTGCCAGCAGCGGGCTCGGCGGAGCGAATTCACCCCTCCACTTT
CDR3: CASSGLGGANSPLHF

size: .
J: TRBJ1-1
V: TRBV25-1
D: TRBD1
DNA: TGTGCCAGCAGTCGGGGGGACAGGGGCTTTCCTGAAGCTTTCTTT
CDR3: CASSRGDRGFPEAFF

size: .
J: TRBJ2-7
V: TRBV9
D: TRBD2
DNA: TGTGCCAGCAGCGCTAGCGGGAGAGCGTACGAGCAGTACTTC
CDR3: CASSASGRAYEQYF

size: few
J: TRBJ1-1
V: TRBV3-1/TRBV3-2
D: .
DNA: TGTGCCAGCAGCCAAGTGGCGGGGGCTGAAGCTTTCTTT
CDR3: CASSQVAGAEAFF

size: .
J: TRBJ1-2
V: TRBV28
D: .
DNA: TGTGCCAGCAGTTTTCGGGGTTATGGCTACACCTTC
CDR3: CASSFRGYGYTF

size: few
J: TRBJ1-4
V: TRBV28
D: .
DNA: TGTGCCAGCAGTTTGGGCAGGGAATACGAAAAACTGTTTTTT
CDR3: CASSLGREYEKLFF

size: .
J: TRBJ1-2
V: TRBV5-3
D: .
DNA: TGTGCCAGAAGCTTAACATCTAACTATGGCTACACCTTC
CDR3: CARSLTSNYGYTF

size: few
J: TRBJ1-6
V: TRBV3-1/TRBV3-2
D: .
DNA: TGTGCCAGCAGCCAAGAGTACAGTGATAATTCACCCCTCCACTTT
CDR3: CASSQEYSDNSPLHF

size: .
J: TRBJ2-5
V: TRBV6-2/TRBV6-3
D: .
DNA: TGTGCCAGCAGTCGGACAGTACAAGAGACCCAGTACTTC
CDR3: CASSRTVQETQYF

size: .
J: TRBJ2-2
V: TRBV30
D: TRBD1
DNA: TGTGCCTGGAGTGTACCTCTTTTTTACAGGGGTCGAAGTAACACCGGGGAGCTGTTTTTT
CDR3: CAWSVPLFYRGRSNTGELFF